This T cell receptor (beta chain) was captured by sequencing in a study of memory CD4+ T cells and cytomegalovirus serostatus. The CDR3 is 14 amino acids. CDR1 and CDR2 from the germline V gene are SGHRS and YFSETQ. V was shortened by 1 base and J by 7 bases, with 12 bases between the two germline ends. Single viable CD3+CD4+CD8-CD45RO+ cells were sorted as the memory CD4+ T cells. Serum IgG to CMV pp150, pp28, p38 and p52 defined serostatus. After thawing, CD4+ T cells were positively selected. The table came from immunoSEQ multiplex PCR; TCRdb's copy has only in-frame clones and leaves some out. This sample has around 60,000 clones, with 82% found just once.

The sample consisted of memory CD4+ T cells from blood. J is TRBJ2-1 and V is TRBV5-1; possibly TRBD1 for D (5 bases). The receptor was derived from an adult in good health and CMV-seronegative. DNA of the CDR3: TGCGCCAGCAGCTTGTCAGGGTTAAGAAATGAGCAGTTCTTC. Protein: CASSLSGLRNEQFF.